One and the same sample provided the 28 T cell receptor beta chains below, sequenced in a study of CD8+CD57+ T cells in acquired aplastic anemia. Profiles of TCR beta VDJ and CDR3 were generated from a genomic DNA template. TCRdb reanalysed the reads using MiXCR and keeps one entry per CDR3 protein. The table includes about 68,000 distinct CDR3 sequences, roughly half detected once. The sequencing input was sorted CD4+, CD8+, or CD8+CD57+ T cells (not recorded which) from PBMCs. The receptor set was obtained from a human donor in good health, serving as a control.

The table lists this clonotype with a count of one. The chain has TRBV20-1 and TRBJ2-5; the match to TRBD2 covers 10 bases. V was pared by 3 bases and J by 6 bases, with 4 bases of the junction left unmatched. The CDR3 extends over 13 amino acids. Germline V gene data show CDR1 as DFQATT and CDR2 as SNEGSKA (reference sequence). This CDR3 is CSARGTSVQTQYF. CDR3 nucleotides: TGCAGTGCTAGGGGGACTAGCGTACAGACCCAGTACTTC.

This rearrangement joins TRBV25-1 to TRBJ2-5; D is unresolved. Trimming shortened V by 8 bases and J by 0 bases, and 4 bases separated the two germline ends. The CDR3 loop spans 11 amino acids. The germline gives CDR1 MGHDK, CDR2 SYGVNS. CDR3 DNA sequence: TGTGCCAGCTCGTACCAAGAGACCCAGTACTTC. Encoded protein: CASSYQETQYF. The full variable domain, completed using reference TRBV25-1 and TRBJ2-5, is EADIYQTPRYLVIGTGKKITLECSQTMGHDKMYWYQQDPGMELHLIHYSYGVNSTEKGDLSSESTVSRIRTEHFPLTLESARPSHTSQYLCASSYQETQYFGPGTRLLVL.

The gene calls are TRBV29-1 and TRBJ2-5; D not resolved. Trimming cost V 3 bases and J 1 base, with 12 bases left between them. The germline V gene has CDR1 SQVTM and CDR2 ANQGSEA. This CDR3 spans 14 amino acids. CDR3 loop: CSVEEGRIQETQYF. CDR3 DNA sequence: TGCAGCGTTGAGGAAGGACGTATCCAAGAGACCCAGTACTTC.

The V and J genes are TRBV24-1 and TRBJ2-7, with 7 bases matching TRBD1. V lost 4 bases and J lost 3; bases outside the gene matches: 14. Germline CDR1 KGHDR, CDR2 SFDVKD. This CDR3 has 17 amino acids. CDR3 protein: CATSDAGAGTEDYEQYF. In DNA form, the CDR3 reads TGTGCCACCAGTGACGCAGGGGCCGGGACAGAAGACTACGAGCAGTACTTC.

This clonotype was detected many times. V and J are TRBV4-1 and TRBJ2-1, with 10 bases aligning to TRBD2. The ends lost 1 base at V and 10 bases at J; junction bases unmatched: 7. Germline loops: CDR1 MGHRA, CDR2 YSYEKL. CDR3 length: 15 residues. CDR3 sequence (DNA): TGCGCCAGCAGCCAAGTATCTAGCGGGAGCGGGGAGCAGTTCTTC. Its protein product is CASSQVSSGSGEQFF.

The chain couples TRBV7-3 to TRBJ2-1; D possibly corresponds to TRBD2 (5 bases). The CDR3 loop spans 13 amino acids. The V gene's germline CDR1 is SGHTA and CDR2 FQGTGA. V lost 5 bases and J 3 bases, leaving 8 bases between the germline ends. The CDR3 DNA is TGTGCCAGCAGCCACGGGATCTACAATGAGCAGTTCTTC. It encodes CASSHGIYNEQFF.

The chain joins TRBV7-2 to TRBJ2-7; 8 positions match TRBD2. V was clipped by 0 bases and J by 3 bases; unmatched bases: 13. The CDR3 loop spans 18 amino acids. Germline V CDR1 and CDR2: SGHTA, FQGNSA. The CDR3 here is CASSLARGGLHSNYEQYF. DNA for the CDR3: TGTGCCAGCAGCTTAGCTCGCGGGGGGCTACACTCGAACTACGAGCAGTACTTC. The complete variable domain, with remaining parts taken from reference TRBV7-2 and TRBJ2-7, reads GAGVSQSPSNKVTEKGKDVELRCDPISGHTALYWYRQSLGQGLEFLIYFQGNSAPDKSGLPSDRFSAERTGGSVSTLTIQRTQQEDSAVYLCASSLARGGLHSNYEQYFGPGTRLTVT.

This chain joins TRBV19 and TRBJ1-1, with a weak D call TRBD1 (6 bases). The CDR3 sequence is 13 residues long. The germline gives CDR1 LNHDA, CDR2 SQIVND (reference sequence). Trimming took 9 bases from V and 1 from J, leaving 12 bases between them. The CDR3 is CASTDRWNTEAFF. CDR3 DNA: TGTGCCAGCACGGACAGATGGAACACTGAAGCTTTCTTT.

In nucleotides, the CDR3 is TGCAGTGCTAGAGATGATCGGGGGGCGGGTAATTCACCCCTCCACTTT. Protein product: CSARDDRGAGNSPLHF. This chain connects TRBV20-1 to TRBJ1-6, with a tentative D call TRBD1 (6 bases). Trimming shortened V by 0 bases and J by 6 bases, and 15 bases separated the two germline ends. This CDR3 has 16 residues. CDR1 and CDR2 from the germline V gene are DFQATT and SNEGSKA (reference sequence).

The sample holds many counts of this clonotype. This chain connects TRBV2 to TRBJ1-2, with TRBD1 identical over 8 bases. CDR3 length: 13 amino acids. Germline values: CDR1 SNHLY, CDR2 FYNNEI. V trimming: 8 bases; J trimming: 3 bases; junction bases outside the gene matches: 5. CDR3 DNA: TGTGCCAGCGTCAAGGGACAGGACTATGGCTACACCTTC. It translates to CASVKGQDYGYTF. Complete variable domain (other parts from reference TRBV2 and TRBJ1-2): EPEVTQTPSHQVTQMGQEVILRCVPISNHLYFYWYRQILGQKVEFLVSFYNNEISEKSEIFDDQFSVERPDGSNFTLKIRSTKLEDSAMYFCASVKGQDYGYTFGSGTRLTVV.

This clonotype was seen a single time. This sequence joins TRBV15 and TRBJ2-7; perhaps TRBD2 as D (5 bases). The V and J ends lost 1 base and 5 bases respectively, with 9 bases between them. CDR1 is LNHNV, CDR2 YYDKDF, per germline (reference sequence). The CDR3 is made up of 13 amino acids. In nucleotides, the CDR3 is TGTGCCACCAGCAGAGTGGAGGTAAACGAGCAGTACTTC. Translating gives CATSRVEVNEQYF. Using reference TRBV15 and TRBJ2-7 for the parts outside the CDR3, the full variable domain is DAMVIQNPRYQVTQFGKPVTLSCSQTLNHNVMYWYQQKSSQAPKLLFHYYDKDFNNEADTPDNFQSRRPNTSFCFLDIRSPGLGDTAMYLCATSRVEVNEQYFGPGTRLTVT.

This clonotype showed up just once. V is TRBV15 and J is TRBJ1-5; 7 bases align to TRBD1. This CDR3 region has 14 residues. The V segment lost 9 bases and the J segment 0 bases; nucleotides outside the gene matches: 5. From germline, CDR1 is LNHNV and CDR2 YYDKDF (reference sequence). CDR3: CATQTGNSNQPQHF. The CDR3 region has the DNA TGTGCCACTCAGACAGGGAATAGCAATCAGCCCCAGCATTTT.

This sequence joins TRBV7-9 and TRBJ1-2; 9 bases align to TRBD1. Germline V gene sequence: CDR1 SEHNR, CDR2 FQNEAQ (reference sequence). The CDR3 covers 15 residues. The ends lost 7 bases at V and 5 bases at J; junction bases unmatched: 11. The CDR3, as DNA: TGTGCCAGCATGGACACATTGGACAGGGGATATGGCTACACCTTC. Encoded protein: CASMDTLDRGYGYTF.

In its sample, this clonotype was seen a few times. The chain employs TRBV15 and TRBJ2-7; no clear D. The V gene's germline CDR1 is LNHNV and CDR2 YYDKDF (reference sequence). The V end was cut by 4 bases, the J end by 5 bases, with 6 bases between. This CDR3 is built from 11 residues. The CDR3 DNA reads as TGTGCCACCAGCATGGGTGACGAGCAGTACTTC. Translation: CATSMGDEQYF.

Worth noting for this clonotype: Its ends do not fully match the called genes, so a read error is possible. CDR3 in amino acids: CASSFEANHGHTF. CDR3 nucleotides: TGTGCCAGCAGCTTCGAAGCTAACCATGGCCACACCTTC. The chain carries TRBV7-6 and TRBJ1-2, with D unclear. This CDR3 spans 13 amino acids. CDR1 is SGHVS, CDR2 FNYEAQ, per germline.

DNA of the CDR3: TGCAGTGCTACCCTCTACAATGAGCAGTTCTTC. Translation gives CSATLYNEQFF. The genes are TRBV20-1 and TRBJ2-1, with D hard to call. Between the trimmed V and J ends, which lost 4 bases and 3 bases, there was a span of 4 bases. Germline CDR1 is DFQATT and CDR2 is SNEGSKA (reference sequence). CDR3 length equals 11 residues.

V gene TRBV24-1 combines with J gene TRBJ1-2; D not certain. V gave up 3 bases and J gave up 4 bases, with 5 bases separating them. This CDR3 is 12 amino acids long. From germline, CDR1 is KGHDR and CDR2 SFDVKD. The CDR3 coding sequence is TGTGCCACCAGTGATACCAGCTATGGCTACACCTTC. This sequence encodes CATSDTSYGYTF.

The chain recombines TRBV7-9 with TRBJ1-2, with D possibly matching TRBD1 (6 bases). V gave up 5 bases and J gave up 5 bases, with 15 bases separating them. The CDR3 is 14 residues long. Germline CDR1 reads SEHNR; CDR2 reads FQNEAQ (reference sequence). In DNA, the CDR3 is TGTGCCAGCAGCCCTCGACAGGCTGGGTATGGCTACACCTTC. Its protein product is CASSPRQAGYGYTF.

This clonotype was seen a few times. In nucleotides, the CDR3 is TGTGCCAGCAGGACAGGGACCAATTCACCCCTCCACTTT. This gives the protein CASRTGTNSPLHF. V is TRBV7-2 and J is TRBJ1-6, with 7 bases that match TRBD1. V trimming: 6 bases; J trimming: 7 bases; junction bases outside the gene matches: 3. The CDR3 runs to 13 residues. Per the germline V gene, CDR1 is SGHTA and CDR2 is FQGNSA. Full variable domain (remainder filled in from reference TRBV7-2 and TRBJ1-6): GAGVSQSPSNKVTEKGKDVELRCDPISGHTALYWYRQSLGQGLEFLIYFQGNSAPDKSGLPSDRFSAERTGGSVSTLTIQRTQQEDSAVYLCASRTGTNSPLHFGNGTRLTVT.

The rearrangement uses TRBV20-1 and TRBJ2-7; D uncertain. Trimming shortened V by 3 bases and J by 3 bases, and 6 bases separated the two germline ends. This CDR3 is 11 amino acids long. CDR1 DFQATT and CDR2 SNEGSKA come from the germline V gene (reference sequence). The CDR3 loop is CSARKNYEQYF. Here the CDR3 DNA reads TGCAGTGCTAGGAAGAACTACGAGCAGTACTTC.

The V gene is TRBV10-3, the J gene TRBJ2-7; TRBD1 matches 7 bases. CDR3 length: 14 residues. V was pared by 3 bases and J by 2 bases, with 4 bases of the junction left unmatched. In germline, CDR1 is ENHRY, CDR2 SYGVKD. The CDR3 here is CAISEYRGAYEQYF. The CDR3 region has the DNA TGTGCCATCAGTGAATACAGGGGTGCCTACGAGCAGTACTTC.

The rearrangement uses TRBV5-1 and TRBJ2-7; the match to TRBD1 covers 10 bases. The CDR3 runs 14 residues. Per germline, CDR1 SGHRS and CDR2 YFSETQ. J was trimmed by 7 bases and V by 4 bases; bases with no gene match: 8. This chain's CDR3 is CASSPGQGVGEQYF. The CDR3 DNA reads as TGCGCCAGCAGCCCAGGACAGGGGGTCGGGGAGCAGTACTTC.

The J gene is TRBJ2-5, the V gene TRBV24-1; D is perhaps TRBD1 or TRBD2 (6 bases each). The germline CDR1 and CDR2 sequences are KGHDR and SFDVKD. The V end was cut by 0 bases, the J end by 0 bases, with 16 bases between. The CDR3 covers 18 residues. The DNA for the CDR3 is TGTGCCACCAGTGATTTGGGGCTCGGGGGCCGTGACCAAGAGACCCAGTACTTC. It is translated as CATSDLGLGGRDQETQYF.

The table lists this clonotype with many counts. The rearrangement links TRBV7-9 to TRBJ1-2, with unresolved D. The CDR3 covers 14 residues. Deletions cut 7 bases from V and 3 bases from J, with 15 bases between. The germline gives CDR1 SEHNR, CDR2 FQNEAQ (reference sequence). This CDR3 is CASTRGLRDYGYTF. In nucleotides, the CDR3 is TGTGCCAGCACCCGCGGGCTCAGAGACTATGGCTACACCTTC.

This clonotype has a count of ten or more. V and J are TRBV4-1 and TRBJ2-7, with 7 bases matching TRBD1. V shed 1 base, J shed 2 bases, and the junction held 5 bases outside the gene matches. The germline gives CDR1 MGHRA, CDR2 YSYEKL. The CDR3 sequence is 15 residues long. This CDR3 reads CASSQGRQGPYEQYF. In nucleotides, the CDR3 is TGCGCCAGCAGCCAAGGGCGACAGGGTCCCTACGAGCAGTACTTC.

Comment on this clonotype: Just one base apart from a much larger clone, this may be a read error. The rearrangement links TRBV9 to TRBJ2-1, with a weak D call TRBD2 (5 bases). The CDR3 totals 15 residues. The germline gives CDR1 SGDLS, CDR2 YYNGEE. Written as DNA, the CDR3 is TGTGCCAGCATCGTAGGTGGCGGGTCAGGCAATGAGCAGTTCTTC. This encodes CASIVGGGSGNEQFF.

This chain links TRBV15 with TRBJ2-3; D gene uncertain. CDR1 is LNHNV, CDR2 YYDKDF, per germline (reference sequence). V was trimmed by 0 bases and J by 2 bases, leaving 9 bases between them. The CDR3 covers 15 residues. The CDR3 region has the DNA TGTGCCACCAGCAGAGATACCAGCCCCACAGATACGCAGTATTTT. Translating gives CATSRDTSPTDTQYF.

The genes are TRBV5-1 and TRBJ2-7, with 8 bases identical to TRBD1. This CDR3 has 15 residues. Looked up from germline, CDR1 is SGHRS and CDR2 is YFSETQ. Unmatched junction bases numbered 7, after V lost 0 bases and J lost 5 bases. The CDR3 sequence: CASSLAGQGPNEQYF. CDR3 DNA: TGCGCCAGCAGCTTGGCCGGACAGGGCCCGAACGAGCAGTACTTC.